Listed below are T cell receptor beta chains from one sample, sequenced in a study of blood T cell repertoires in COVID-19. Clones were read by immunoSEQ multiplex PCR, and TCRdb kept only the in-frame ones, dropping some. In the table there are under 250,000 clones, roughly 80% of which are singletons. Sequencing was carried out using peripheral blood. All receptors derive from a man aged 50-59 years with active or convalescent COVID-19. The CDR3 runs from the conserved cysteine through the conserved F or W. A D gene is named only where the DNA matches it firmly. Clone size appears in some rows only: once, few, many, or a class for an expanded clone.

clone size | J gene | V gene | D gene | CDR3 protein | CDR3 DNA
few | TRBJ2-7 | TRBV7-9 | TRBD2 | CASSRSNLAGGRSEQYF | TGTGCCAGCAGTCGTTCGAACTTAGCGGGGGGCCGCTCCGAGCAGTACTTC
NA | TRBJ2-7 | TRBV7-2 | TRBD1 | CASSTSGTGAYEQYF | TGTGCCAGCAGCACCTCCGGGACAGGGGCCTACGAGCAGTACTTC
NA | TRBJ1-1 | TRBV18 | TRBD1 | CASSTGGGSTEAFF | TGTGCCAGCTCAACAGGGGGGGGGAGCACTGAAGCTTTCTTT
NA | TRBJ2-7 | TRBV15 | NA | CATTPGGGGHYEQYF | TGTGCCACCACCCCCGGGGGCGGGGGCCATTACGAGCAGTACTTC
few | TRBJ1-2 | TRBV30 | TRBD1 | CAYHRDRGLGYGYTF | TGTGCCTACCACCGGGACAGGGGGCTTGGCTATGGCTACACCTTC
once | TRBJ2-7 | TRBV18 | NA | CASSPGQGRHEQYF | TGTGCCAGCTCACCGGGGCAGGGAAGGCACGAGCAGTACTTC
NA | TRBJ2-5 | TRBV5-1 | TRBD2 | CASSLSGGLRQETQYF | TGCGCCAGCAGCCTTAGCGGGGGGCTGCGGCAAGAGACCCAGTACTTC
NA | TRBJ1-2 | TRBV10-3 | NA | CAISPAGTNYGYTF | TGTGCCATCAGCCCCGCAGGAACTAACTATGGCTACACCTTC
NA | TRBJ1-1 | TRBV6-1 | NA | CASSDPNRVTEAFF | TGTGCCAGCAGTGACCCCAACAGGGTAACTGAAGCTTTCTTT
once | TRBJ1-1 | TRBV1 | NA | CTSSQGGIQGAMNTEAFF | TGCACCAGCAGCCAAGGGGGAATACAGGGGGCCATGAACACTGAAGCTTTCTTT
NA | TRBJ2-3 | TRBV5-1 | TRBD2 | CASRSGLVGTDTQYF | TGCGCCAGCAGATCGGGACTAGTGGGCACAGATACGCAGTATTTT
NA | TRBJ2-6 | TRBV4-1 | TRBD1 | CASSQPGQGLSGANVLTF | TGCGCCAGCAGCCAACCGGGACAGGGTCTTTCTGGGGCCAACGTCCTGACTTTC
NA | TRBJ1-1 | TRBV21-1 | NA | CARKQGAPIEYNLKAFF | TGTGCCAGAAAACAGGGGGCGCCGATTGAGTATAATCTCAAAGCTTTCTTT
NA | TRBJ1-2 | TRBV4-1 | NA | CASSRPDSGTYGYTF | TGCGCCAGCAGCCGCCCGGACAGTGGTACCTATGGCTACACCTTC
NA | TRBJ1-1 | TRBV30 | TRBD1 | CAWSQGASANTEAFF | TGTGCCTGGAGTCAGGGGGCTTCGGCAAACACTGAAGCTTTCTTT
few | TRBJ2-1 | TRBV19 | TRBD2 | CASSTAGGGNEQFF | TGTGCCAGTAGTACAGCGGGGGGGGGCAATGAGCAGTTCTTC
NA | TRBJ2-2 | TRBV2 | TRBD2 | CASSHTPGLAGKGGELFF | TGTGCCAGCAGTCACACCCCGGGACTAGCGGGGAAGGGCGGGGAGCTGTTTTTT
NA | TRBJ2-3 | TRBV5-5 | NA | CASSLVAGRTDTQYF | TGTGCCAGCAGCTTGGTGGCGGGGCGGACAGATACGCAGTATTTT
NA | TRBJ1-2 | TRBV12-3/TRBV12-4 | NA | CASSEQNYGYTF | TGTGCCAGCAGTGAACAGAACTATGGCTACACCTTC